The TCR beta chain under discussion was sequenced for a study of T cells after yellow fever vaccination (dated by TCRdb to the late 2010s). The study in broad terms: Libraries from fractions with low cell numbers were prepared with the SMART-Seq v4 Ultra Low Input RNA kit. To follow T-cell clones before and after both primary and booster YFV17D yellow fever vaccination, bulk TCR alpha and beta repertoires underwent longitudinal sequencing. Two healthy male donors, one aged 18 to 30 and one aged 30 to 40 years, made up the cohort. Blood was drawn at multiple timepoints before and after primary and secondary immunization, with bulk PBMC replicates and cell subsets isolated.

The CDR3 measures 13 amino acids from cysteine to phenylalanine. This entry keeps only the CDR3 DNA: 39 bases, framed from base 1. A distance of 9 bases separates the germline ends of V and J, which lose 0 bases and 6 bases respectively. Per the germline V gene, SGDLS is the CDR1 and YYNGEE is the CDR2. Explained via the paper, the treatment or condition label denotes: live attenuated yellow fever vaccine strain. At each blood-draw timepoint, two biological replicates of bulk PBMCs were collected. PBMCs were isolated from peripheral blood using a standard Ficoll-Paque protocol. RNA was extracted with TriZol from bulk PBMCs, CD4 and CD8 fractions, and dextramer-positive and dextramer-negative fractions. Synthesis of TCR cDNA relied on 5'RACE template switching, a step that introduced a universal primer site along with unique molecular identifiers. Priming of cDNA synthesis was performed from both the TCR alpha and TCR beta constant segments. Library amplification used two PCR steps, and the second PCR step added sample barcodes and sequencing adapters. Sequencing of the libraries was done on either Illumina HiSeq 2500 (2x100 bp) or NovaSeq (2x150 bp). The original methods were these. MIGEC handled demultiplexing of reads and collapsing into UMI consensus sequences, while MiXCR performed V(D)J alignment. Using edgeR on replicate PBMC samples, clonotypes were called vaccine-responding if FDR was below 0.01 and the log2 fold change was above 5 up to day 15. Each bulk clonotype was labeled CD4 or CD8 based on which sequenced repertoire, CD4 or CD8, contained the clonotype at higher abundance. Starting from the raw public reads, TCRdb applied fastp trimming at Q25, assembled clones with MiXCR and retained in-frame beta chains. Merged by CDR3 protein, the rows form single entries marked with the most common genes and DNA. The V and J calls were determined by TCRdb, not by the authors. The sample table lists 450,000 to 550,000 distinct CDR3 sequences, 21% of them with a count of one. The ten top clones hold approximately 15% of the sample.

Results and caveats for the whole study, not just this receptor: Computational filtering was needed because FACS-sorted repertoires could contain abundant contaminating clonotypes from the bulk population. A small share of clonotypes occurred in both CD4 and CD8 compartments, likely arising from convergent recombination. Only a couple of donors were included in the study, so the extent to which the findings can be generalized is limited. The secondary T-cell response was weaker than the primary response but faster, peaking on day 5 instead of day 15. After the booster, most clones that had expanded after primary vaccination were detected again (around 97% of CD4 and 88% of CD8), suggesting broad maintenance of memory.

This clonotype was picked up a small number of times. The antigen this receptor binds is unknown. Per-base quality was not reported, and no clone a single base away is much larger than it. This material consisted of PBMCs, taken 20 to 25 days after the first yellow fever vaccination. The TCR sequence derives from a man in his late teens or twenties who received the YFV17D yellow fever vaccine. The rearranged segments are TRBV9 and TRBJ1-2; too little of a D gene remains to name it. DNA sequence: TGTGCCAGCAGCGTAGGATGGAGGGATGGCTACACCTTC. Translation gives CASSVGWRDGYTF. The reference TRBV9 and TRBJ1-2 proteins fill in what lies around the CDR3, so the full variable domain reads DSGVTQTPKHLITATGQRVTLRCSPRSGDLSVYWYQQSLDQGLQFLIQYYNGEERAKGNILERFSAQQFPDLHSELNLSSLELGDSALYFCASSVGWRDGYTFGSGTRLTVV.